This T cell receptor (beta chain) was recorded in a study of blood T cell repertoires in COVID-19. Study at large: Acute-phase and convalescent COVID-19 samples originated in the United States, Italy and Spain. T cells, B-cell-depleted T cells, or PBMCs supplied cDNA or gDNA.

Seattle cases were enrolled at active infection and followed longitudinally. Per the authors' pipeline: By means of reference gene primer amplification, nucleated cell counts were estimated. The data were produced by immunoSEQ multiplex PCR, yet TCRdb's version contains in-frame clones alone and is incomplete. V and J calls plus clone size are reproduced from that table; the DNA served to infer D and trimming. The table includes 400,000 or so clones, around 89% detected once. Points on this clone: Compared with germline, one end of the junction differs, possibly owing to a read error.

The CDR3 runs 12 residues. CDR1 is SGDLS, CDR2 YYNGEE, per germline. The specimen was peripheral blood. The source of this sequence is a woman in her 40s with COVID-19, enrolled during active disease. The gene calls are TRBV9 and TRBJ2-7; D is uncertain. CDR3 sequence: CASSVNSNEQYF. DNA for the CDR3: TGTGCCAGCAGCGTAAACTCCAACGAGCAGTACTTC.